The 3 T cell receptor beta chains listed next were all sequenced from one sample in a study of blood T cells in healthy people across ages. The use of a sample-barcoded 5' primer and a J-beta primer mix characterized a second PCR of about 6 to 11 cycles. TCRdb redid the calling of the 5' RACE reads with MiXCR, one entry per CDR3 protein. Among 550,000 to 650,000 distinct CDR3 sequences listed, about 27% were seen once. Separately, the same data were catalogued under a study of T cells of mothers and their children.

Sample: blood. The receptors originated from a boy between 2 and 10 years old in good health.

This clonotype was counted many times. V usage is TRBV14 and J usage is TRBJ2-5; D is unclear. This CDR3 is 16 amino acids long. CDR1 and CDR2 (germline): SGHDN, FVKESK. Trimming removed 0 bases at V and 3 bases at J, with 14 bases between. As DNA, the CDR3 is TGTGCCAGCAGCCAAGACCGACTGAATTTTAAAGAGACCCAGTACTTC. Translation: CASSQDRLNFKETQYF.

The genes are TRBV19 and TRBJ2-2; 14 nucleotides agree with TRBD2. V gave up 7 bases and J gave up 0 bases; unmatched junction bases: 10. Germline assignment: CDR1 LNHDA and CDR2 SQIVND (reference sequence). The CDR3 has 19 amino acids. CDR3 sequence: CASTMGLAGDPPNTGELFF. The CDR3 region has the DNA TGTGCCAGTACCATGGGACTAGCGGGGGACCCACCGAACACCGGGGAGCTGTTTTTT.

The chain recombines TRBV9 with TRBJ2-1; 8 bases are a match to TRBD2. J gave up 6 bases and V 3 bases, and 5 bases lay outside the gene matches. The CDR3 contains 14 residues. Per the germline V gene, CDR1 is SGDLS and CDR2 is YYNGEE. This chain's CDR3 is CASSAWGLGNEQFF. The CDR3 nucleotides read TGTGCCAGCAGCGCTTGGGGACTAGGCAATGAGCAGTTCTTC.